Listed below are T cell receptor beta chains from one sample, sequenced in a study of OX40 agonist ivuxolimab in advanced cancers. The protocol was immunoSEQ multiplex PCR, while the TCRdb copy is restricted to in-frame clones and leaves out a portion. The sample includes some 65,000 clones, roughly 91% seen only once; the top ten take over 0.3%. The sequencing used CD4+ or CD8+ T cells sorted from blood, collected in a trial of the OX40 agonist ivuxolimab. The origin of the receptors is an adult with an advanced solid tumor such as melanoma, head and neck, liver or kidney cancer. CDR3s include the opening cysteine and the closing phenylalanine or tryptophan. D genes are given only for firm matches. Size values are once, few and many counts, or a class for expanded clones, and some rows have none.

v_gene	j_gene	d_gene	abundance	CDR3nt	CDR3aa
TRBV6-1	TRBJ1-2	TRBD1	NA	TGTGCCAGCAGTGCCGGGACAGGGGAGAGGGGCTACACCTTC	CASSAGTGERGYTF
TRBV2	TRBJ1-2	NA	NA	TGTGCCAGCAGGGGTGGGGACAACTATGGCTACACCTTC	CASRGGDNYGYTF
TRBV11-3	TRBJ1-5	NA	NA	TGTGCCAGCAGCCCGGTCTTACTTGGACAGAGGGGTCAGCCCCAGCATTTT	CASSPVLLGQRGQPQHF
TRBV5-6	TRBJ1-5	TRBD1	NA	TGTGCCAGCAGCCAACGGACCCGGGACAGGTATAGTCAGCCCCAGCATTTT	CASSQRTRDRYSQPQHF
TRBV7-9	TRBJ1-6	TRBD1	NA	TGTGCCAGCAGCCCGGACAGGGGTGTTTCACCCCTCCACTTT	CASSPDRGVSPLHF
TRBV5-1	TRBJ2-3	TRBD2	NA	TGCGCCAGCAGCTTGGAGTTGGGCGGGGGGGCCACAGATACGCAGTATTTT	CASSLELGGGATDTQYF
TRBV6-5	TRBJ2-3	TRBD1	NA	TGTGCCAGCAGTCCTCCGGGACAGGGATATTATTTT	CASSPPGQGYYF
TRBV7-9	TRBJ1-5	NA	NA	TGTGCCAGCAGAGCAGGTGGGGGAGATAGTCAGCCCCAGCATTTT	CASRAGGGDSQPQHF
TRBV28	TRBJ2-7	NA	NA	TGTGCCAGCAGCACCTCCCGGGGCCCCTACGAGCAGTACTTC	CASSTSRGPYEQYF
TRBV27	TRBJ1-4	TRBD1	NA	TGTGCCAGCAGTTTCACACAGGGACAGGGAAAACTGTTTTTT	CASSFTQGQGKLFF
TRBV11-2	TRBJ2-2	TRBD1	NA	TGTGCCAGCAGCTTAGGACAGGGGACCGGGGAGCTGTTTTTT	CASSLGQGTGELFF
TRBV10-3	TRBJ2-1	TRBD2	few	TGTGCCGCCCGGGGGACTAGCGGGGGGGATGAGCAGTTCTTC	CAARGTSGGDEQFF
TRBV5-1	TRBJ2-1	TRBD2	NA	TGCGCCAGCAGTCTTCCCGGGACTAGCGGGTACAATGAGCAGTTCTTC	CASSLPGTSGYNEQFF
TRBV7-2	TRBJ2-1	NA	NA	TGTGCCAGCAGCTTATCGGACAATGAGCAGTTCTTC	CASSLSDNEQFF
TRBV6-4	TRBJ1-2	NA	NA	TGTGCCAGCTCCCCTGGGGGAGATGGCTACACCTTC	CASSPGGDGYTF
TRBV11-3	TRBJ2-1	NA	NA	TGTGCCAGCAGCTTAGATGGAATGGTGGATGGGAATGAGCAGTTCTTC	CASSLDGMVDGNEQFF
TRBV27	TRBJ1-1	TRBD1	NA	TGTGCCAGCAGTCATATTCGACAGGGAGGGACTGAAGCTTTCTTT	CASSHIRQGGTEAFF
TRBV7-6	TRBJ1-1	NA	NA	TGTGCCAGCAGCTCCCGAGGGACGTTGAACACTGAAGCTTTCTTT	CASSSRGTLNTEAFF
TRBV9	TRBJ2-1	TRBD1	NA	TGTGCCAGCACCGCAGCCGGGACAGGGATTTACAATGAGCAGTTCTTC	CASTAAGTGIYNEQFF
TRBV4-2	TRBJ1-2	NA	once	TGTGCCAGCAGCTTGGCTGGCTTGGGGGCATATGGCTACACCTTC	CASSLAGLGAYGYTF
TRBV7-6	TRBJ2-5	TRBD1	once	TGTGCCAGCAGCCCAAGGGACAGGGGGATGGGTGGGGAGACCCAGTACTTC	CASSPRDRGMGGETQYF
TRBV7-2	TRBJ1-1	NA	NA	TGTGCCAGCAGCTTAGATCGGGGTCAGACTGAAGCTTTCTTT	CASSLDRGQTEAFF
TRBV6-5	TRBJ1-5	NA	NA	TGTGCCAGCAGTTATGGGAGCAATCAGCCCCAGCATTTT	CASSYGSNQPQHF
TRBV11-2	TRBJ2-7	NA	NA	TGTGCCAGCAGACGAGGTGCAGGCTCCCCCGAGCAGTACTTC	CASRRGAGSPEQYF
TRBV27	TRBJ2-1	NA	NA	TGTGCCAGCAGCTCCCATCTTTTCCAGGGAACTTACAATGAGCAGTTCTTC	CASSSHLFQGTYNEQFF
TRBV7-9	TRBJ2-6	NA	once	TGTGCCAGCAGCTTAAGTGTGGGACGGCTGATCTCTGGGGCCAACGTCCTGACTTTC	CASSLSVGRLISGANVLTF
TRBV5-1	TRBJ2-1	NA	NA	TGCGCCAGCAGCTTGGGAGCGTCAGGGCTGGATGAGCAGTTCTTC	CASSLGASGLDEQFF
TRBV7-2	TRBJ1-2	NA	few	TGTGCCAGCAGCCTCTACCAGGGCGCTAACTATGGCTACACCTTC	CASSLYQGANYGYTF
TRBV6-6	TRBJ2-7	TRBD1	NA	TGTGCCAGCACCGAACGACAGGGGGCGCCTTACGAGCAGTACTTC	CASTERQGAPYEQYF
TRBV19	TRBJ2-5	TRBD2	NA	TGTGCCAGTAGTACCCGGACTAGCGGGGGGTACGACCAAGAGACCCAGTACTTC	CASSTRTSGGYDQETQYF
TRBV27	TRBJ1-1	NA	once	TGTGCCAGCAGTGAATACAGGGCCCAATCGAATGCTTTCTTT	CASSEYRAQSNAFF
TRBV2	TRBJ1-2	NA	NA	TGTGCCAGCAGCGTGAAGGGCAGTGACTATGGCTACACCTTC	CASSVKGSDYGYTF
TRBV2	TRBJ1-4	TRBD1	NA	TGTGCCAGCAGGGAACAGGGGCCGGGTGAAAAACTGTTTTTT	CASREQGPGEKLFF
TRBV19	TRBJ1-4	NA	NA	TGTGCCAGTAGTATTGGCAGATCCTATGAAAAACTGTTTTTT	CASSIGRSYEKLFF
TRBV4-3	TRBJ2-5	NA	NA	TGCGCCAGCAGCCAAGGTGGGGGGATACTTTCTAGGGAGACCCAGTACTTC	CASSQGGGILSRETQYF
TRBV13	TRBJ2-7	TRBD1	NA	TGTGCCAGCAGCTTAGGCCGGCAGGGGGCTCGTGAGCAGTACTTC	CASSLGRQGAREQYF
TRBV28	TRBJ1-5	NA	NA	TGTGCCAGCAGTTGGATGGACAGACAAAATCAGCCCCAGCATTTT	CASSWMDRQNQPQHF
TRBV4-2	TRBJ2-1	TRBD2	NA	TGTGCCAGCAGCCAAGTCGGCCCGGGGGGGCCGGGTGAGCAGTTCTTC	CASSQVGPGGPGEQFF
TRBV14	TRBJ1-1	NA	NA	TGTGCCAGCAGCCAAGAGGACAGTCGGATGGTGTTT	CASSQEDSRMVF
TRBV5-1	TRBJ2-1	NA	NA	TGCGCCAGCAGCTTGGAGGGGGGGCCAACGAATGAGCAGTTCTTC	CASSLEGGPTNEQFF
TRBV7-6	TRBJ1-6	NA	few	TGTGCCAGCAGCTCAGCGGAGAGTTCACCCCTCCACTTT	CASSSAESSPLHF
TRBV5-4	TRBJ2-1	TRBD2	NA	TGTGCCAGCGGCGGGGGGTCGGGCTATGAGCAGTTCTTC	CASGGGSGYEQFF
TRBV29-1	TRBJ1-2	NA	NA	TGCAGCGTTGGTGAGGGTAACTATGGCTACACCTTC	CSVGEGNYGYTF
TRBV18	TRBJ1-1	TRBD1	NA	TGTGCCAGCTCACCAGGGACAGAATTGAACACTGAAGCTTTCTTT	CASSPGTELNTEAFF
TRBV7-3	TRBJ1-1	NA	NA	TGTGCCAGCAGCCCGGACAGTCAGAACACTGAAGCTTTCTTT	CASSPDSQNTEAFF